The entry below describes one TCR beta chain. Its antigen specificity is not known. No base-level quality is on record; no much larger clone is a single base apart. Peripheral blood CD8+ and CD4+ T cells from healthy donors, Susac syndrome patients and multiple sclerosis patients were profiled by high-throughput TCR beta sequencing. Recently defined diagnostic criteria for definite or probable disease were met by the Susac syndrome patients. Bulk CD8+ and CD4+ T cells were purified magnetically by negative isolation, whereas CD8+ TEMRA cells were enriched by FACS. Blood was collected in EDTA tubes and processed within 24 hours, with PBMCs isolated through density gradient centrifugation. PBMCs intended for TCR sequencing were frozen in liquid nitrogen and were later thawed in a 37 degrees C water bath. The sorted or isolated CD4+, CD8+ and CD8+ TEMRA cells had a purity of 90% or higher. Trimming accounts for 9 bases at V and 6 bases at J, while the number of junction bases matched to no gene is 9. Reading from cysteine to phenylalanine, the CDR3 counts 13 amino acids. The sequence is cut down to CDR3 DNA, 39 bases in frame from base 1. CDR1 is given as MNHEY and CDR2 as SVGAGI, both from the germline V gene.

RNA was extracted with the RNeasy kit and about 0.45 to 1 ug was reverse transcribed using random hexamers. The immunoSEQ multiplex PCR assay, which covers 54 Vbeta and 13 Jbeta segments, was used to amplify TCR beta CDR3 regions. To correct PCR amplification bias, a synthetic template baseline was used for both primer optimization and computational correction. Concerning the study's data processing: Reads were annotated to V, D and J genes according to IMGT and were analyzed with immunoSEQ Analyzer, with only productive sequences retained. To calculate clonality, Shannon entropy was normalized by log2 of the number of productive unique sequences and then subtracted from one. For each patient and control, public and private clones were evaluated among the 100 most prevalent clones. Clones were defined as Susac-specific when absent from the healthy and MS cohorts, from over a thousand published viral clones and from other ImmuneACCESS disease sequences. TCRdb reworked the public reads: Q25 trimming with fastp, MiXCR clone assembly, productive beta chains retained. A single entry per CDR3 protein holds the most common genes and DNA from its merged rows. These V and J calls are TCRdb output, not the study's own analysis. In all, the sample holds about 180,000 distinct CDR3 sequences, and around 94% of those were seen once. The ten biggest clones cover roughly 0.11% of the sample.

The sample belongs to a study of CD8 T cells in Susac syndrome (dated by TCRdb to between 2018 and 2020). With regard to the full study: Among the sequenced Susac syndrome patients, over five had clinically active disease and roughly 8 were in clinical remission. At blood withdrawal, Susac syndrome patients were either therapy-naive, taking corticosteroids (in some cases with IVIg as well), or taking IVIg alone. Repertoire sequencing was used to test whether CD8+ T cell activation and differentiation in Susac syndrome was antigen driven. Study-wide conclusions, independent of this receptor: No clonal expansion was detected in the CD4+ T cell repertoire of Susac syndrome patients. The TCR sequencing and HLA analysis was acknowledged to have included a relatively small number of individuals.

The V gene is TRBV6-5 and the J gene is TRBJ2-7; 9 central bases correspond to TRBD1. Sequencing was performed on CD4+ T cells from PBMCs. The source is a human donor with Susac syndrome. The DNA is TGTGCCAGTCATAAATCGACAGGGGGCGAGCAGTACTTC. Translated, this is CASHKSTGGEQYF.